The rows below give T cell receptor beta chains drawn from one sample of a study of monozygotic twins with inflammatory bowel disease. For each CDR3 protein, TCRdb gives one entry from its re-call of the 5' RACE reads, without DNA. The listing contains approximately 330,000 distinct CDR3 sequences. The sequencing sample was made of blood. These receptors came from a human donor with ulcerative colitis or Crohn's disease, or a healthy co-twin of an affected twin (not recorded which). Each CDR3 is given with its conserved first and last residue. Fields, in order: V gene, J gene, CDR3 protein.

>TRBV7-2|TRBJ2-7
CASSLNPPSGGLYEQYF
>TRBV28|TRBJ2-7
CASSLLEGAASYEQYF
>TRBV7-2|TRBJ2-1
CASGLYNEQFF
>TRBV20-1|TRBJ2-5
CSARLAGGGETQYF
>TRBV12-3/TRBV12-4|TRBJ1-5
CASSRTGMGKYSNQPQHF
>TRBV5-1|TRBJ1-2
CASSLMTGSPQVSYTF
>TRBV10-1|TRBJ2-3
CASSESVGTKIFLPTDTQYF
>TRBV3-1|TRBJ2-3
CASSHGLNTDTQYF
>TRBV3-1|TRBJ2-1
CASSPPSPSGDNEQFF
>TRBV6-2/TRBV6-3|TRBJ1-2
CASSYEGRTNYGYTF
>TRBV6-2/TRBV6-3|TRBJ1-5
CASSYRASNQPQHF
>TRBV6-5|TRBJ2-7
CASSGRWPYEQYF
>TRBV7-9|TRBJ2-7
CASSLEGGQYEQYF
>TRBV28|TRBJ2-2
CASRPQFTGELFF
>TRBV3-1|TRBJ2-7
CASSALRFSGTGGYEQYF
>TRBV11-2|TRBJ2-7
CASSLARGAYEQYF
>TRBV5-6|TRBJ1-1
CASSTTVNTEAFF
>TRBV5-6|TRBJ1-6
CASSGQASSYNSPLHF
>TRBV7-2|TRBJ2-1
CASSLGSSRGQNNEQFF
>TRBV29-1|TRBJ1-1
CSVVPGALGTEAFF
>TRBV12-3/TRBV12-4|TRBJ1-2
CASSPWTGQGYTF
>TRBV28|TRBJ1-6
CASSSQGVYNSPLHF
>TRBV7-2|TRBJ1-2
CASSSHRGPVYGYTF
>TRBV6-2/TRBV6-3|TRBJ2-7
CASRDPTGFGTFLEQYF
>TRBV6-2/TRBV6-3|TRBJ2-5
CASSYRTPSGTGDSQETQYF